Listed below are T cell receptor beta chains from one sample, sequenced in a study of T cells expressing NK-cell markers. From the 5' RACE reads, TCRdb lists one entry per CDR3 protein and no DNA. This specimen shows 440,000 or so distinct CDR3 sequences; the ten leading clones hold under 7.5%. Material for sequencing was blood T cells: a sorted CD56 or NKG2C T cell subset, CD4+ or CD8+ T cells, or bulk PBMC T cells (not recorded which). All receptors come from a woman between 18 and 70 years old in good health. The CDR3 runs from the conserved cysteine through the conserved F or W.

v_call: TRBV13; j_call: TRBJ2-7; cdr3_aa: CASSHGSSYEQYF
v_call: TRBV20-1; j_call: TRBJ2-1; cdr3_aa: CSAPGRNAPNEQFF
v_call: TRBV12-3/TRBV12-4; j_call: TRBJ2-6; cdr3_aa: CASSSPRQDSGANVLTF
v_call: TRBV9; j_call: TRBJ2-2; cdr3_aa: CSSGSNYGELFF
v_call: TRBV19; j_call: TRBJ1-5; cdr3_aa: CATNPGASNQPQHF
v_call: TRBV20-1; j_call: TRBJ2-3; cdr3_aa: CSAGGGGLRTDTQYF
v_call: TRBV27; j_call: TRBJ2-1; cdr3_aa: CASSLYKPYNEQFF
v_call: TRBV30; j_call: TRBJ2-2; cdr3_aa: CAWRGTLYTGELFF
v_call: TRBV5-1; j_call: TRBJ2-7; cdr3_aa: CASSLRDRGNEQYF
v_call: TRBV18; j_call: TRBJ2-5; cdr3_aa: CASSPDREQETQYF
v_call: TRBV4-3; j_call: TRBJ2-1; cdr3_aa: CASSQPATTGTNEQFF
v_call: TRBV18; j_call: TRBJ2-3; cdr3_aa: CASSRLAGGRTDTQYF
v_call: TRBV7-2; j_call: TRBJ1-2; cdr3_aa: CASSLAHGRSSYGYTF
v_call: TRBV19; j_call: TRBJ2-3; cdr3_aa: CATTVAGHYTDTQYF
v_call: TRBV4-3; j_call: TRBJ2-7; cdr3_aa: CASSHDRSSYEQYF
v_call: TRBV12-3/TRBV12-4; j_call: TRBJ2-3; cdr3_aa: CASRASGTSGPSTDTQYF
v_call: TRBV6-1; j_call: TRBJ2-6; cdr3_aa: CASSRVGVGGDSGANVLTF
v_call: TRBV20-1; j_call: TRBJ2-5; cdr3_aa: CSAMTGGLVGETQYF
v_call: TRBV12-3/TRBV12-4; j_call: TRBJ2-5; cdr3_aa: CASRNQETQYF
v_call: TRBV18; j_call: TRBJ1-1; cdr3_aa: CASSRAQMNTEAFF
v_call: TRBV29-1; j_call: TRBJ1-2; cdr3_aa: CSVVEGAKNGYTF
v_call: TRBV4-3; j_call: TRBJ1-2; cdr3_aa: CASSQDRVGGNGYTF
v_call: TRBV29-1; j_call: TRBJ1-3; cdr3_aa: CSVGVSSGNTIYF
v_call: TRBV12-3/TRBV12-4; j_call: TRBJ2-2; cdr3_aa: CASSRTSGRYTGELFF
v_call: TRBV10-3; j_call: TRBJ2-1; cdr3_aa: CAINEGTSGGTPQFF
v_call: TRBV29-1; j_call: TRBJ1-4; cdr3_aa: CSVAQGDEKLFF
v_call: TRBV6-9; j_call: TRBJ2-1; cdr3_aa: CASSYCGDYVTEQFF
v_call: TRBV9; j_call: TRBJ1-2; cdr3_aa: CASSGYGANYGYTF
v_call: TRBV4-3; j_call: TRBJ1-1; cdr3_aa: CASSQDRWRNTEAFF
v_call: TRBV5-1; j_call: TRBJ2-3; cdr3_aa: CASSLRDVKGSDTQYF
v_call: TRBV5-1; j_call: TRBJ2-1; cdr3_aa: CASSSGGTGANEQFF
v_call: TRBV20-1; j_call: TRBJ2-4; cdr3_aa: CSAPPLAGLAKNIQYF
v_call: TRBV18; j_call: TRBJ1-1; cdr3_aa: CASSPDSSAEAFF
v_call: TRBV10-3; j_call: TRBJ2-1; cdr3_aa: CAIAGVVNEQFF
v_call: TRBV28; j_call: TRBJ2-4; cdr3_aa: CASDTGAKNIQYF
v_call: TRBV6-5; j_call: TRBJ1-5; cdr3_aa: CASSYSTGVNQPQHF
v_call: TRBV2; j_call: TRBJ2-2; cdr3_aa: CASRSSTTGELFF
v_call: TRBV6-4; j_call: TRBJ2-1; cdr3_aa: CASSELGGSSYNEQFF
v_call: TRBV7-9; j_call: TRBJ2-2; cdr3_aa: CASSAGTSYTGELFF
v_call: TRBV12-3/TRBV12-4; j_call: TRBJ2-1; cdr3_aa: CASSFAAGYEQFF
v_call: TRBV6-5; j_call: TRBJ2-3; cdr3_aa: CASSYSGGGPDTQYF
v_call: TRBV6-2/TRBV6-3; j_call: TRBJ1-4; cdr3_aa: CASSPNSGTNEKLFF
v_call: TRBV7-3; j_call: TRBJ2-7; cdr3_aa: CASSFGLAESYEQYF
v_call: TRBV12-3/TRBV12-4; j_call: TRBJ1-2; cdr3_aa: CASMSGIGYTF
v_call: TRBV20-1; j_call: TRBJ2-1; cdr3_aa: CSASLWGVSHEQFF
v_call: TRBV30; j_call: TRBJ2-4; cdr3_aa: CAWNPYTAKNIQYF